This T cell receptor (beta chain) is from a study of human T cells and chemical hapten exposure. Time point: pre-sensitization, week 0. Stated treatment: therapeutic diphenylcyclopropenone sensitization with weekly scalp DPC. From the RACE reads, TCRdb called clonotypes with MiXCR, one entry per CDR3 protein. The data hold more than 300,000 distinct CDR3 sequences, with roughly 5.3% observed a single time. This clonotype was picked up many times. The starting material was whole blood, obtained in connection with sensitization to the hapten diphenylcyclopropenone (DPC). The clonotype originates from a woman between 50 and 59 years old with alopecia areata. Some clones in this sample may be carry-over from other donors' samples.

The CDR3: CASSPQKIRTGELFF. The CDR3 DNA reads TGTGCCAGCTCACCACAAAAGATCCGCACCGGGGAGCTGTTTTTT. The chain is built from TRBV18 and TRBJ2-2; no clear D gene. This CDR3 region has 15 residues. The V end lost 1 base, the J end lost 4 bases, and 10 bases lay between the germline ends. Germline CDR1 and CDR2: KGHSH and LQKENI.